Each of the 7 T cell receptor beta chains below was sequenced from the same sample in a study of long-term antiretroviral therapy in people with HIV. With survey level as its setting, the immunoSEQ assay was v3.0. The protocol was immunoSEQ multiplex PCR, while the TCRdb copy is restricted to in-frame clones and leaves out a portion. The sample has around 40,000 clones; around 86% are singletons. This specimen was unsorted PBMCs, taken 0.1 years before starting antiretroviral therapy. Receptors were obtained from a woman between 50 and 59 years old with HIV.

The CDR3 DNA reads TGTGCCAGTAAAACAGGGGGCCTCGACGAGCAGTACTTC. It specifies CASKTGGLDEQYF. V is TRBV19 and J is TRBJ2-7; the match to TRBD1 covers 9 bases. Germline trimming cut 7 bases from V and 5 bases from J; bases unmatched to any gene: 6. In germline, CDR1 is LNHDA, CDR2 SQIVND (reference sequence). The CDR3 consists of 13 residues.

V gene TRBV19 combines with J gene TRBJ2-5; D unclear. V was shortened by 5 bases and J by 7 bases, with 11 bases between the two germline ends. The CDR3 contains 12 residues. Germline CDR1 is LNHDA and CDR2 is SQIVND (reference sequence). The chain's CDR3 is CASSPTLGTQYF. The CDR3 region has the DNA TGTGCCAGTAGTCCAACCTTAGGGACCCAGTACTTC. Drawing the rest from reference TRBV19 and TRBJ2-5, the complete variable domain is DGGITQSPKYLFRKEGQNVTLSCEQNLNHDAMYWYRQDPGQGLRLIYYSQIVNDFQKGDIAEGYSVSREKKESFPLTVTSAQKNPTAFYLCASSPTLGTQYFGPGTRLLVL.

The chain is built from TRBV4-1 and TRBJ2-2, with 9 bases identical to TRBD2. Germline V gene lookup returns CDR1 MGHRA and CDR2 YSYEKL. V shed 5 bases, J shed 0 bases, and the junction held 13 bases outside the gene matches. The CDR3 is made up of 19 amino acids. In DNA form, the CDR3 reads TGCGCCAGCAGCAAGGAAGCGGGTAGCGGGGGCCCGAACACCGGGGAGCTGTTTTTT. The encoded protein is CASSKEAGSGGPNTGELFF.

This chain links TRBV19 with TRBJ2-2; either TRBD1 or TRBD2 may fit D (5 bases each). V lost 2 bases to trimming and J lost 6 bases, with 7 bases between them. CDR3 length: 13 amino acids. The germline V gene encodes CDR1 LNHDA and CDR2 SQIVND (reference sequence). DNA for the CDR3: TGTGCCAGTAGTATATGGGGACCCGGGGAGCTGTTTTTT. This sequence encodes CASSIWGPGELFF.

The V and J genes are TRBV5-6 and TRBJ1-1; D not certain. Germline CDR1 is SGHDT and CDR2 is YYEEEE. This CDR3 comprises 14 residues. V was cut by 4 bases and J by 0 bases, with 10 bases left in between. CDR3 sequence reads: CASSPTGMNTEAFF. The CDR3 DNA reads TGTGCCAGCAGCCCCACGGGAATGAACACTGAAGCTTTCTTT.

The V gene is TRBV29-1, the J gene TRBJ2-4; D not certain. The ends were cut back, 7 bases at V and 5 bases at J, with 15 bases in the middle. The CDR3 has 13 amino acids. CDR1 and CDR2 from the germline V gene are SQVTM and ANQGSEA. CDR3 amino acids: CSAIGDLQNIQYF. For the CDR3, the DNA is TGCAGCGCCATTGGAGACCTCCAAAACATTCAGTACTTC. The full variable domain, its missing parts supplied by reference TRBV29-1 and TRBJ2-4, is SAVISQKPSRDICQRGTSLTIQCQVDSQVTMMFWYRQQPGQSLTLIATANQGSEATYESGFVIDKFPISRPNLTFSTLTVSNMSPEDSSIYLCSAIGDLQNIQYFGAGTRLSVL.

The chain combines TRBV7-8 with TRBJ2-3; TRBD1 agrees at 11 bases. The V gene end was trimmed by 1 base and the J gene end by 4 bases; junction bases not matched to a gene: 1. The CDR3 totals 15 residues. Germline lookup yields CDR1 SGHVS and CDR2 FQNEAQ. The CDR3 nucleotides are TGTGCCAGCAGCTTAGGGGGACAGGGGGCAGATACGCAGTATTTT. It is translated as CASSLGGQGADTQYF. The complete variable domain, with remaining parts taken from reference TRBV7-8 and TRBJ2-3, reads GAGVSQSPRYKVAKRGQDVALRCDPISGHVSLFWYQQALGQGPEFLTYFQNEAQLDKSGLPSDRFFAERPEGSVSTLKIQRTQQEDSAVYLCASSLGGQGADTQYFGPGTRLTVL.